These T cell receptor beta chains were read from a single sample in a study of T cell responses to AZD1222 COVID-19 vaccine. Sequencing used immunoSEQ multiplex PCR; TCRdb keeps in-frame clones, though not all of them. The sample lists 160,000 or so clones, about 88% seen once, with more than 6.5% in the top ten. This sample comprised peripheral blood, obtained after recovery from COVID-19. These receptors all stem from an adult who had recovered from COVID-19. The CDR3 runs from the conserved cysteine through the conserved F or W. A D gene is named only where the DNA matches it firmly. Some rows have no size entry. The others give once, few or many, or a class for an expanded clone.

d_call clone_size j_call v_call cdr3_nt cdr3_aa
. . TRBJ2-7 TRBV10-2 TGCGCCAGCAGTGACCCTACAGGGTTGGGCTCCTACGAGCAGTACTTC CASSDPTGLGSYEQYF
. . TRBJ2-2 TRBV7-3 TGTGCCAGCAGCCCCTCTCGAACGAACACCGGGGAGCTGTTTTTT CASSPSRTNTGELFF
. . TRBJ2-7 TRBV5-4 TGTGCCAGCACCCCCAGCGAATCCTACGAGCAGTACTTC CASTPSESYEQYF
. . TRBJ1-2 TRBV7-9 TGTGCCAGCAGCTTTACAGACGGACCAGGCTACACCTTC CASSFTDGPGYTF
. few TRBJ1-1 TRBV5-4 TGTGCCAGCAGCCCCTCCCCTAGGCTTGAGAACACTGAAGCTTTCTTT CASSPSPRLENTEAFF
TRBD1 . TRBJ2-2 TRBV7-8 TGTGCCAGCAGCCGAGGGACAGCGAACACCGGGGAGCTGTTTTTT CASSRGTANTGELFF
. . TRBJ1-1 TRBV19 TGTGCCAGTAGTATAGAAGGGGCAGGGAACACTGAAGCTTTCTTT CASSIEGAGNTEAFF
. . TRBJ2-2 TRBV11-1 TGTGCCAGCAGCCCCCCCGGGGTCCGGCCCGGGGAGCTGTTTTTT CASSPPGVRPGELFF
TRBD2 . TRBJ2-1 TRBV13 TGTGCCACCGGGCTAGCGGGGGGGCCCGATGAGCAGTTCTTC CATGLAGGPDEQFF
TRBD2 . TRBJ2-3 TRBV10-3 TGTGCCATCAGTGATGCTAGCGGGAAGCTCCCAGATACGCAGTATTTT CAISDASGKLPDTQYF
TRBD2 . TRBJ2-1 TRBV28 TGTGCCAGCAGTTTAGCGGGAGTCGGTAATGAGCAGTTCTTC CASSLAGVGNEQFF
. . TRBJ2-1 TRBV27 TGTGCCAGCAGTTTATCGGGACCCTTGTACAATGAGCAGTTCTTC CASSLSGPLYNEQFF
. once TRBJ2-3 TRBV7-9 TGTGCCAGCAGCTTATCTAGCGCCTCAGATACGCAGTATTTT CASSLSSASDTQYF
. . TRBJ1-5 TRBV5-6 TGTGCCAGCAGCTTGGCTGGGGCAGGTAATCAGCCCCAGCATTTT CASSLAGAGNQPQHF
. . TRBJ2-3 TRBV7-3 TGTGCCAGCAGCAATTCCGGTCACCCCACAGATACGCAGTATTTT CASSNSGHPTDTQYF
. . TRBJ2-7 TRBV10-3 TGTGCCATCGCCCCCCACGGGGAGATCTACGAGCAGTACTTC CAIAPHGEIYEQYF
. . TRBJ2-7 TRBV27 TGTGCCAGCAGTTCCTCCTCTGCAATAAACATCTACGAGCAGTACTTC CASSSSSAINIYEQYF
. . TRBJ2-4 TRBV5-1 TGCGCCAGCAGCGACCGTTTGGACAAAAACATTCAGTACTTC CASSDRLDKNIQYF
. . TRBJ2-7 TRBV3-1/TRBV3-2 TGTGCCAGCAGCCAATTCCTTGGAGCGGAGAAGCAGTACTTC CASSQFLGAEKQYF
. . TRBJ2-1 TRBV28 TGTGCCAGCAGTTTGGTTCAATCCTACAATGAGCAGTTCTTC CASSLVQSYNEQFF
TRBD1 . TRBJ2-7 TRBV7-2 TGTGCCAGCAGCCGGACAGGGGGCTCCTACGAGCAGTACTTC CASSRTGGSYEQYF
. . TRBJ1-3 TRBV10-2 TGCGCCAGCAGTCCAGTCACAGCGCCTGGAAACACCATATATTTT CASSPVTAPGNTIYF
TRBD1 . TRBJ2-7 TRBV18 TGTGCCAGCTCACGGGACAGTACCTACGAGCAGTACTTC CASSRDSTYEQYF
. . TRBJ2-2 TRBV13 TGTGCCAGCAGCTTAGGGGAATACACCGGGGAGCTGTTTTTT CASSLGEYTGELFF
. once TRBJ2-7 TRBV29-1 TGCAGCGTTAACATAAGGGGATGGGACGAGCAGTACTTC CSVNIRGWDEQYF
. . TRBJ2-2 TRBV11-2 TGTGCCAGCAGCTTAACAGGGAGTAACGGGGAGCTGTTTTTT CASSLTGSNGELFF
TRBD2 . TRBJ2-5 TRBV5-6 TGTGCCAGCAGCGGGACTAGCGGGACCCCGAGGGAGACCCAGTACTTC CASSGTSGTPRETQYF
TRBD1 . TRBJ2-7 TRBV19 TGTGCCAGTACCTGGGGACAGGGGGCCTCCTACGAGCAGTACTTC CASTWGQGASYEQYF
TRBD1 . TRBJ1-1 TRBV29-1 TGCAGCATCGACAGGGGCTCTGAAGCTTTCTTT CSIDRGSEAFF
. . TRBJ1-2 TRBV6-5 TGTGCCAGCAGTTGGGGGGGCGATGGCTACACCTTC CASSWGGDGYTF
. . TRBJ1-2 TRBV3-1/TRBV3-2 TGTGCCAGCAGCCAAGACGCGCGGTCCACCTATGGCTACACCTTC CASSQDARSTYGYTF
TRBD2 . TRBJ2-1 TRBV5-1 TGCGCCAGCAGCTTGGTGGGCGGGAGCTCCTACAATGAGCAGTTCTTC CASSLVGGSSYNEQFF
. once TRBJ2-1 TRBV19 TGTGCCAGTAGTATTGGGGTCGGCAATGAGCAGTTCTTC CASSIGVGNEQFF
. . TRBJ1-6 TRBV7-2 TGTGCCAGCAGCTTAGCGCAGGGGCGGCATTCACCCCTCCACTTT CASSLAQGRHSPLHF
TRBD2 . TRBJ2-1 TRBV11-3 TGTGCCAGCAGCTTGAGGTTAGCGGGAGTTACTGAGCAGTTCTTC CASSLRLAGVTEQFF
. . TRBJ1-1 TRBV9 TGTGCCAGCAGGTCGACAGACAACACTGAAGCTTTCTTT CASRSTDNTEAFF
TRBD1 . TRBJ1-1 TRBV7-3 TGTGCCAGCAGCTATCGGGGACAGGGAGGACGATACACTGAAGCTTTCTTT CASSYRGQGGRYTEAFF
TRBD1 . TRBJ2-1 TRBV5-1 TGCGCCAGCAGCTTACAGGGGCTCGCCTACAATGAGCAGTTCTTC CASSLQGLAYNEQFF
. . TRBJ1-4 TRBV5-6 TGTGCCAGCAGGGATTGGGCCAGGGAGAATGAAAAACTGTTTTTT CASRDWARENEKLFF
TRBD2 . TRBJ2-3 TRBV29-1 TGCAGCGTTCCTAGCGGCAGCACAGATACGCAGTATTTT CSVPSGSTDTQYF
. . TRBJ2-2 TRBV6-5 TGTGCCAGCAGTTACTTACAGGCCGCCGGGGAGCTGTTTTTT CASSYLQAAGELFF
. . TRBJ1-1 TRBV11-3 TGTGCCAGCAGCTTAGGAGTGAACACTGAAGCTTTCTTT CASSLGVNTEAFF
. . TRBJ1-3 TRBV5-1 TGCGCCAGCAGCCAAGGGGGACGAGTTGGAAACACCATATATTTT CASSQGGRVGNTIYF
TRBD1 . TRBJ1-4 TRBV5-5 TGTGCCAGCATGCTACAGGGGGCAGGGGAAAAACTGTTTTTT CASMLQGAGEKLFF
. once TRBJ1-1 TRBV11-2 TGTGCCAGCAGCTTAGTACCTGGGATGGGGACTGAAGCTTTCTTT CASSLVPGMGTEAFF
. . TRBJ1-5 TRBV7-2 TGTGCCAGCAGCTTAACGTCCCAGATTAGCAATCAGCCCCAGCATTTT CASSLTSQISNQPQHF
. . TRBJ2-6 TRBV7-2 TGTGCCAGCAGGGGGATGCGGGCCGGGGCCAACGTCCTGACTTTC CASRGMRAGANVLTF
TRBD2 . TRBJ2-7 TRBV3-1/TRBV3-2 TGTGCCAGCAGCGTAGCGGGGGGGCCGTCCTACGAGCAGTACTTC CASSVAGGPSYEQYF
. . TRBJ2-1 TRBV6-6 TGTGCCAGCATCGGATTGAGGCAGGGTGACAATGAGCAGTTCTTC CASIGLRQGDNEQFF
. . TRBJ2-2 TRBV7-7 TGTGCTAGCAGCCTGGGCGGGGTTATGAGCGCCGGGGAGCTGTTTTTT CASSLGGVMSAGELFF
. . TRBJ1-2 TRBV24-1 TGTGCCACCAGTGATTTTGAAGGAGTTGGCTACACCTTC CATSDFEGVGYTF
. . TRBJ1-2 TRBV9 TGTGCCAGCAGCCCTTTGGAGGGGACCTACACCTTC CASSPLEGTYTF
TRBD2 . TRBJ2-7 TRBV24-1 TGTGCCACCAGTGATGCGAGGGGAGCGGGAGGGGAGCAGTACTTC CATSDARGAGGEQYF
TRBD1 . TRBJ1-2 TRBV2 TGTGCCAGCAGGGGGGGACAGGGGCCCCCGGACTATGGCTACACCTTC CASRGGQGPPDYGYTF
TRBD2 . TRBJ2-3 TRBV4-2 TGTGCCAGCAGCAGGGGACTAGCGGGAAGCACAGATACGCAGTATTTT CASSRGLAGSTDTQYF
TRBD1 . TRBJ1-2 TRBV15 TGTGCCACCAGCAGAGATGGGACAGAAAGAGACTATGGCTACACCTTC CATSRDGTERDYGYTF